This record covers a single T cell receptor beta chain. This sample stems from a study of blood T cell repertoires in COVID-19. Study-wide background: From the United States, Italy and Spain came samples of acute and convalescent COVID-19. Sample material is recorded as cDNA or gDNA derived from T cells, B-cell-depleted T cells, or PBMCs.

Germline CDR1 and CDR2: SGHTA and FQGNSA. V was clipped by 5 bases and J by 9 bases; unmatched bases: 12. This CDR3 region has 15 residues. Per the authors' pipeline: Quantification of nucleated cells was approximated via reference gene primer amplification. Measured with immunoSEQ multiplex PCR; TCRdb has only the in-frame clones, and not every one. Clonal size and the V and J genes are those of that table, whereas D and trimming came from the DNA. This repertoire shows some 260,000 clones, about 88% found once; its top ten account for around 0.91%. The specimen sequenced was peripheral blood. This clonotype was sampled from a woman in her thirties or forties who had recovered from COVID-19. This rearrangement joins TRBV7-2 to TRBJ2-1; 8 bases line up with TRBD1. The CDR3 loop is CASSATGGPAGEQFF. DNA for the CDR3: TGTGCCAGCAGCGCTACAGGGGGGCCAGCGGGTGAGCAGTTCTTC.